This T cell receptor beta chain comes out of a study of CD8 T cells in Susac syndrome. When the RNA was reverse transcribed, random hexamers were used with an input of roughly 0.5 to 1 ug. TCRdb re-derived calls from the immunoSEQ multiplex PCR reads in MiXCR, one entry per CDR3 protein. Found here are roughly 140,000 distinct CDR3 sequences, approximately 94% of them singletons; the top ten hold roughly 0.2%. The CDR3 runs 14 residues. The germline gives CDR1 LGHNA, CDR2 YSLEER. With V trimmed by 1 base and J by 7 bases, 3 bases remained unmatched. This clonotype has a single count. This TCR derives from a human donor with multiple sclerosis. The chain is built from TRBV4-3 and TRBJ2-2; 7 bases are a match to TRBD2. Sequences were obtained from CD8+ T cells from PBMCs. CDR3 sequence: CASSQAQRDGELFF. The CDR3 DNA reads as TGCGCCAGCAGCCAAGCCCAGCGGGACGGGGAGCTGTTTTTT.